The source of this T cell receptor beta chain is a study of blood T cells in healthy people across ages. Study-wide points: Per-million-T-cell TCR beta diversity fell roughly linearly with age. With unsorted PBMCs, a conclusive comparison of naive versus antigen-experienced cells was not possible.

This clonotype has more than one count but fewer than ten. As yet, its antigen is unknown. Then a second PCR, running about 6 to 11 cycles, was carried out with a sample-barcoded 5' primer and a J-beta primer mix. Unique molecular identifiers of 12 random nucleotides labeled each cDNA. TCRdb ran MiXCR on the 5' RACE reads and lists one entry per CDR3 protein. The sample has approximately 780,000 distinct CDR3 sequences; 25% to 30% are singletons. The CDR3 covers 15 residues. Unmatched junction bases numbered 9, after V lost 7 bases and J lost 8 bases. These data also formed part of another study, on T cells of mothers and their children.

This clonotype was obtained from a boy aged 10-17 years in good health. Input material: blood. This sequence joins TRBV12-3 or TRBV12-4 and TRBJ2-1; TRBD2 matches at 12 bases. The CDR3 nucleotides are TGTGCCAGCACCCGACTAGCGGGGGATGGCCATGAGCAGTTCTTC. Translating it yields CASTRLAGDGHEQFF.